The T cell receptor (beta chain) under discussion was sequenced for a study of T cells after yellow fever vaccination. Whole-study results and caveats: Contaminating bulk clonotypes could be abundant in FACS-sorted repertoires.

TCRdb processed the 5' RACE reads anew with MiXCR; each CDR3 protein has one entry. Of hundreds of thousands of distinct CDR3 sequences in the sample, around an eighth were seen once. In the case of this clonotype: The antigen is unknown.

The TCR comes from a man aged 18 to 30 who received the YFV17D yellow fever vaccine. Sequences were derived from CD4+ T cells sorted from PBMCs, sampled 15 days after the yellow fever booster vaccination.

The CDR3 DNA follows: TGTGCCAGCAGTCCCATAGGGTTAGGCGAGGCTTTCTTT. This sequence encodes CASSPIGLGEAFF. This chain links TRBV28 with TRBJ1-1, with D unclear. V was trimmed by 5 bases and J by 11 bases, leaving 18 bases between them. There are 13 residues in the CDR3. Germline loops: CDR1 MDHEN, CDR2 SYDVKM.